These 26 T cell receptor beta chains were all obtained from the same sample, sequenced in a study of cytomegalovirus exposure and HLA in healthy donors. A multiplex PCR was run with 60 Vbeta primers and 13 Jbeta primers. Repertoires were generated with immunoSEQ multiplex PCR, while TCRdb's copy carries only in-frame clones and drops some. The top ten clones hold less than 5% of a sample with 95,000 or so clones, around 86% of them seen once. The sample taken for sequencing was PBMCs. Receptors were obtained from a woman aged 70 to 79 in good health and CMV-seropositive.

The chain has TRBV5-1 and TRBJ1-2; D not resolved. The CDR3 sequence is 15 residues long. Germline assignment: CDR1 SGHRS and CDR2 YFSETQ. Between the trimmed V and J ends, which lost 0 bases and 2 bases, there was a span of 11 bases. The CDR3 is CASSLAGRPNYGYTF. The DNA for the CDR3 is TGCGCCAGCAGCTTGGCCGGGAGACCAAACTATGGCTACACCTTC. The full variable domain, rest sourced from reference TRBV5-1 and TRBJ1-2, is KAGVTQTPRYLIKTRGQQVTLSCSPISGHRSVSWYQQTPGQGLQFLFEYFSETQRNKGNFPGRFSGRQFSNSRSEMNVSTLELGDSALYLCASSLAGRPNYGYTFGSGTRLTVV.

V gene TRBV5-1 combines with J gene TRBJ2-1; 11 bases align to TRBD2. Germline CDR1 SGHRS, CDR2 YFSETQ. After removal of 3 bases from V and 5 bases from J, the junction contained 4 bases not matched to a gene. The CDR3 is made up of 15 amino acids. CDR3 DNA sequence: TGCGCCAGCAGCTCCGGGACTAGCGGCAACAATGAGCAGTTCTTC. Translation gives CASSSGTSGNNEQFF.

The rearrangement joins TRBV2 to TRBJ2-1; 7 nucleotides line up with TRBD1. There are 15 residues in the CDR3. Germline CDR1 and CDR2: SNHLY and FYNNEI. The trim removed 6 bases at V and 10 bases at J, leaving 15 bases unmatched. As DNA, the CDR3 is TGTGCCAGCAGCAAAAACCGGGACAGTCCCGGGGAGCAGTTCTTC. Amino acids: CASSKNRDSPGEQFF.

CDR3 region: CASSLIRQGGTEAFF. CDR3 in DNA: TGTGCCAGCAGCTTGATAAGACAGGGCGGAACTGAAGCTTTCTTT. The chain joins TRBV5-6 to TRBJ1-1; the match to TRBD1 covers 7 bases. V dropped 1 base and J dropped 5; count of bases not matched to a gene: 8. The CDR3 runs to 15 residues. CDR1 is SGHDT, CDR2 YYEEEE, per germline.

This clone showed up just a few times. The rearrangement links TRBV20-1 to TRBJ2-3; tentatively, D is TRBD2 (5 bases). Per germline, CDR1 DFQATT and CDR2 SNEGSKA (reference sequence). V was cut by 6 bases and J by 4 bases, with 8 bases left in between. The CDR3 sequence is 11 residues long. The CDR3: CSAGGADTQYF. In DNA form, the CDR3 reads TGCAGTGCAGGAGGCGCAGATACGCAGTATTTT.

This clone has just a few counts. The chain links TRBV4-3 to TRBJ2-7, with TRBD2 identical over 10 bases. CDR1 and CDR2 (germline): LGHNA, YSLEER. Trimming cost V 1 base and J 5 bases; bases outside gene matches: 5. The CDR3 spans 15 residues. CDR3 sequence (DNA): TGCGCCAGCAGCCAAGTAGCGGGAGGCCCCCACGAGCAGTACTTC. Residues: CASSQVAGGPHEQYF.

The rearrangement links TRBV15 to TRBJ2-7, with 10 bases identical to TRBD1. V lost 0 bases and J lost 7; bases outside the gene matches: 12. The CDR3 is 17 amino acids. The germline gives CDR1 LNHNV, CDR2 YYDKDF (reference sequence). The CDR3 DNA reads TGTGCCACCAGCAGAGAGCGCGCGGGACAGGGGATAGGGGAGCAGTACTTC. It codes for CATSRERAGQGIGEQYF. The full variable domain, rest sourced from reference TRBV15 and TRBJ2-7, is DAMVIQNPRYQVTQFGKPVTLSCSQTLNHNVMYWYQQKSSQAPKLLFHYYDKDFNNEADTPDNFQSRRPNTSFCFLDIRSPGLGDTAMYLCATSRERAGQGIGEQYFGPGTRLTVT.

V usage is TRBV15 and J usage is TRBJ1-3, with a tentative D call TRBD1 (6 bases). Germline V gene lookup returns CDR1 LNHNV and CDR2 YYDKDF (reference sequence). The CDR3 extends over 17 amino acids. V was shortened by 3 bases and J by 4 bases, with 19 bases between the two germline ends. CDR3 amino acids: CATSSGEAGTRGNTIYF. CDR3 DNA sequence: TGTGCCACCAGCAGCGGTGAAGCCGGGACAAGAGGAAACACCATATATTTT.

Of note for this clone: Other DNA sequences of this sample code for an identical CDR3. The chain carries TRBV13 and TRBJ2-1, with 8 nucleotides matching TRBD1. V lost 7 bases to trimming and J lost 9 bases; unmatched junction nucleotides: 5. The CDR3 covers 12 residues. In germline, CDR1 is PRHDT, CDR2 FYEKMQ (reference sequence). The CDR3 sequence is CASTLQGGEQFF. In DNA form, the CDR3 reads TGTGCCAGCACCCTACAGGGGGGTGAGCAGTTCTTC.

The chain joins TRBV18 to TRBJ2-2; the D gene is possibly TRBD1 (6 bases). Germline V gene data show CDR1 as KGHSH and CDR2 as LQKENI. The length of the CDR3 is 16 residues. V shed 3 bases and J shed 4 bases, with 15 bases lying between them. As DNA, the CDR3 is TGTGCCAGCTCACCTCCGACCGGGACACCCACCGGGGAGCTGTTTTTT. Translation gives CASSPPTGTPTGELFF.

This clone was counted only a few times. The chain carries TRBV23-1 and TRBJ2-2; 9 bases map to TRBD1. TRBV23-1 is annotated as an ORF whose role is uncertain. The CDR3 runs 17 residues. With 4 bases clipped from V and 4 bases from J, the junction kept 10 bases outside the gene matches. The CDR3 sequence is CASSLRDRDKSTGELFF. As DNA, the CDR3 is TGCGCCAGCAGTCTCCGGGACAGGGATAAGAGCACCGGGGAGCTGTTTTTT.

The gene calls are TRBV5-1 and TRBJ2-3, with TRBD2 identical over 8 bases. J lost 4 bases, V lost 4 bases, and 8 bases had no gene match. CDR3 length: 15 residues. Germline V lookup: CDR1 SGHRS, CDR2 YFSETQ. The chain's CDR3 is CASSLRGGAADTQYF. CDR3 in DNA: TGCGCCAGCAGCCTCCGGGGGGGCGCGGCAGATACGCAGTATTTT.

The chain employs TRBV4-1 and TRBJ1-5; tentatively, D is TRBD1 (6 bases). Germline loops: CDR1 MGHRA, CDR2 YSYEKL. The CDR3 covers 17 residues. Trimming cost V 0 bases and J 0 bases, with 12 bases left between them. In nucleotides, the CDR3 is TGCGCCAGCAGCCAAGAGGGGGGGCCGAGTAGCAATCAGCCCCAGCATTTT. Its protein product is CASSQEGGPSSNQPQHF.

V and J are TRBV5-1 and TRBJ2-6; D may be TRBD1 (6 bases). The V and J ends lost 4 bases and 0 bases respectively, with 14 bases between them. The length of the CDR3 is 17 residues. The V gene's germline CDR1 is SGHRS and CDR2 YFSETQ. DNA of the CDR3: TGCGCCAGCAGCCCGACCGGGACAAACTCTGGGGCCAACGTCCTGACTTTC. Protein: CASSPTGTNSGANVLTF.

This clone was counted between two and nine times. This chain joins TRBV10-2 and TRBJ2-7; TRBD2 matches 12 bases. Germline V gives CDR1 WSHSY, CDR2 SAAADI. The CDR3 spans 14 residues. The J segment lost 6 bases and the V segment lost 3 bases, leaving 3 bases of the junction unmatched. Written as DNA, the CDR3 is TGCGCCAGCAGTGATGGACTAGCGGGATCCGAGCAGTACTTC. It translates to CASSDGLAGSEQYF.

The J gene is TRBJ2-7, the V gene TRBV28; TRBD2 matches 9 bases. This CDR3 has 15 residues. Germline trimming cut 5 bases from V and 8 bases from J; bases unmatched to any gene: 13. Germline V gene data show CDR1 as MDHEN and CDR2 as SYDVKM. CDR3 residues: CASSPSAAGGLQQYF. The CDR3 DNA reads as TGTGCCAGCAGTCCATCGGCAGCGGGAGGTTTGCAGCAGTACTTC.

This chain connects TRBV7-9 to TRBJ2-3; D is uncertain. The CDR3 length is 14 residues. Germline V gives CDR1 SEHNR, CDR2 FQNEAQ (reference sequence). Trimming stripped 7 bases from V and 1 base from J, with 12 bases between. The CDR3 sequence: CASNSLVRTDTQYF. The CDR3, as DNA: TGTGCCAGCAACTCCCTTGTTCGCACAGATACGCAGTATTTT. Full variable domain (missing parts from reference TRBV7-9 and TRBJ2-3): DTGVSQNPRHKITKRGQNVTFRCDPISEHNRLYWYRQTLGQGPEFLTYFQNEAQLEKSRLLSDRFSAERPKGSFSTLEIQRTEQGDSAMYLCASNSLVRTDTQYFGPGTRLTVL.

This clone was detected only a few times. The chain recombines TRBV7-2 with TRBJ2-7; TRBD1 matches at 7 bases. Trimming removed 2 bases from V and 0 bases from J; junction bases left unmatched: 7. The CDR3 covers 16 residues. Germline V gene data show CDR1 as SGHTA and CDR2 as FQGNSA. CDR3 sequence (DNA): TGTGCCAGCAGCTTACCCCTGACAGGGCACTCCTACGAGCAGTACTTC. It yields the protein CASSLPLTGHSYEQYF.

The CDR3 region has the DNA TGTGCCAGCAGTCTCAGATATGGTGAAGCTTTCTTT. Translating it yields CASSLRYGEAFF. V and J are TRBV2 and TRBJ1-1; D not certain. Trimming took off 5 bases at V and 7 bases at J, with 11 bases between the two ends. The CDR3 is 12 residues long. The germline V gene has CDR1 SNHLY and CDR2 FYNNEI.

This clone has more than one count but fewer than ten. The rearrangement links TRBV5-6 to TRBJ2-3, with 10 nucleotides matching TRBD2. The junction had 5 bases not matched to a gene; V was cut back by 4 bases and J by 0 bases. Germline values: CDR1 SGHDT, CDR2 YYEEEE. The CDR3 runs 16 residues. The CDR3 protein is CASSAWTSGSTDTQYF. In DNA, the CDR3 is TGTGCCAGCAGCGCTTGGACTAGCGGTAGCACAGATACGCAGTATTTT. The full variable domain, in which reference TRBV5-6 and TRBJ2-3 provide the parts outside the CDR3, is DAGVTQSPTHLIKTRGQQVTLRCSPKSGHDTVSWYQQALGQGPQFIFQYYEEEERQRGNFPDRFSGHQFPNYSSELNVNALLLGDSALYLCASSAWTSGSTDTQYFGPGTRLTVL.

To note about this clone: The junction departs from germline at one end; a sequencing error may be responsible. The gene calls are TRBV9 and TRBJ1-5, with D tentatively TRBD1 (5 bases). The length of the CDR3 is 15 residues. CDR1 and CDR2 (germline): SGDLS, YYNGEE. The CDR3 nucleotides are TGTGCCGGCAGCCCCCAGGGTTATAGCAATCAGCCCCAGCATTTT. This encodes CAGSPQGYSNQPQHF.

CDR3 residues: CASLKEVGQPQHF. As DNA, the CDR3 is TGTGCCAGCCTAAAGGAGGTGGGGCAGCCCCAGCATTTT. The chain carries TRBV7-8 and TRBJ1-5; D gene ambiguous. Per the germline V gene, CDR1 is SGHVS and CDR2 is FQNEAQ. The CDR3 sequence is 13 residues long. V was clipped by 8 bases and J by 7 bases, with 15 bases between them.

The chain is built from TRBV28 and TRBJ2-7; 7 bases match TRBD1. Trimming cost V 3 bases and J 4 bases; bases outside gene matches: 6. The germline gives CDR1 MDHEN, CDR2 SYDVKM. The length of the CDR3 is 14 residues. In nucleotides, the CDR3 is TGTGCCAGCAGTTTCGACAGGGCGGTTTACGAGCAGTACTTC. This gives the protein CASSFDRAVYEQYF.

The V and J genes are TRBV5-6 and TRBJ1-1; no reliable D call. Looked up from germline, CDR1 is SGHDT and CDR2 is YYEEEE. The CDR3 contains 17 residues. V dropped 4 bases and J dropped 0 bases, with 19 bases sitting between them. CDR3 region: CASSTTGLEEVNTEAFF. The DNA for the CDR3 is TGTGCCAGCAGCACTACTGGACTCGAAGAGGTGAACACTGAAGCTTTCTTT.

The rearrangement joins TRBV4-3 to TRBJ1-6; perhaps TRBD1 as D (6 bases). This CDR3 has 14 residues. Germline V CDR1 and CDR2: LGHNA, YSLEER. V lost 4 bases and J lost 6, with 10 bases in between. CDR3 nucleotide sequence: TGCGCCAGCAGCCGCGACAGGTTTAATTCACCCCTCCACTTT. Encoded protein: CASSRDRFNSPLHF.

The V gene is TRBV18, the J gene TRBJ2-1, with 9 nucleotides matching TRBD2. The ends lost 5 bases at V and 7 bases at J; junction bases unmatched: 15. This CDR3 is built from 17 residues. CDR1 is KGHSH and CDR2 is LQKENI in the germline V gene. CDR3 bases: TGTGCCAGCTCATCACAAGGGGCGGGAGGGAGAAGGAATGAGCAGTTCTTC. This gives the protein CASSSQGAGGRRNEQFF.